Each of the 28 T cell receptor beta chains below was sequenced from the same sample in a study of metastatic and nonmetastatic thyroid tumors. Until they underwent thyroid surgery, no patient had received any treatment. TCRdb re-called the PCR reads through MiXCR. The sample has about 38,000 clones, under 30% seen once. Sequences were obtained from blood. The receptors shown here come from a male donor with papillary thyroid cancer or a benign thyroid nodule (not recorded which). Some clones in this sample may be carry-over from other donors' samples.

Many counts were recorded for this clone. This chain links TRBV3-1 with TRBJ2-1; 12 positions match TRBD1. The CDR3 consists of 15 residues. The germline V gene encodes CDR1 LGHDT and CDR2 YNNKEL (reference sequence). J was trimmed by 5 bases and V by 1 base; bases with no gene match: 0. The CDR3 loop is CASSQGDRGHNEQFF. DNA for the CDR3: TGTGCCAGCAGCCAAGGGGACAGGGGGCACAATGAGCAGTTCTTC.

This clone showed up just a few times. The J gene is TRBJ2-1, the V gene TRBV20-1; D call uncertain. The V gene lost 3 bases and the J gene lost 9 bases, with 6 bases spanning the gap. Germline loops: CDR1 DFQATT, CDR2 SNEGSKA (reference sequence). The CDR3 contains 10 residues. Written as DNA, the CDR3 is TGCAGTGCTAGGCGAGGTGAGCAGTTCTTC. This sequence encodes CSARRGEQFF.

By share, this clone counts as medium-sized. The chain uses TRBV30 and TRBJ2-7; TRBD1 matches at 7 bases. With 4 bases clipped from V and 3 bases from J, the junction kept 6 bases outside the gene matches. The CDR3 is made up of 13 amino acids. CDR1 and CDR2 from the germline V gene are GTSNPN and SVGIG (reference sequence). This CDR3 reads CAWKRGRGYEQYF. In nucleotides, the CDR3 is TGTGCCTGGAAGAGGGGGCGAGGCTACGAGCAGTACTTC.

This rearrangement joins TRBV20-1 to TRBJ1-4, with 7 bases fitting TRBD1. After removal of 0 bases from V and 6 bases from J, the junction contained 7 bases not matched to a gene. This CDR3 is built from 15 residues. Germline lookup yields CDR1 DFQATT and CDR2 SNEGSKA (reference sequence). CDR3 amino acids: CSARDLLTGDEKLFF. The CDR3 nucleotides are TGCAGTGCTAGAGATCTTTTAACAGGGGATGAAAAACTGTTTTTT.

This clone has a handful of counts. The chain carries TRBV6-4 and TRBJ2-3, with D perhaps matching TRBD1 (7 bases). This CDR3 contains 14 residues. V shed 6 bases and J shed 6 bases, with 16 bases lying between them. Germline-derived CDR1 and CDR2 are MRHNA and SNTAGT. In nucleotides, the CDR3 is TGTGCCAGCAGCCTCCAGGGGGAGGCCGATACGCAGTATTTT. It specifies CASSLQGEADTQYF.

Many counts were recorded for this clone. The V and J genes are TRBV30 and TRBJ2-2; unclear D gene. Between the trimmed V and J ends, which lost 1 base and 3 bases, there was a span of 6 bases. The V gene's germline CDR1 is GTSNPN and CDR2 SVGIG (reference sequence). The CDR3 consists of 13 residues. The CDR3 DNA follows: TGTGCCTGGAGTGGTAGGGACACCGGGGAGCTGTTTTTT. Translated: CAWSGRDTGELFF.

Points on this clone: A single base separates this from a much larger clone, so it may be a read error. The chain carries TRBV3-1 and TRBJ1-4; possibly TRBD1 for D (6 bases). Germline V lookup: CDR1 LGHDT, CDR2 YNNKEL (reference sequence). This CDR3 has 13 amino acids. The CDR3 bases are TGTGTCAGCAGCCCTTTTGACAGGGAAAAACTGTTTTTT. Protein product: CVSSPFDREKLFF.

This clone was recorded at least ten times. The chain links TRBV4-3 to TRBJ1-6, with 8 positions matching TRBD1. The CDR3 loop spans 20 amino acids. With V trimmed by 2 bases and J by 1 base, 13 bases remained unmatched. The germline CDR1 and CDR2 sequences are LGHNA and YSLEER. CDR3 nucleotide sequence: TGCGCCAGCAGCCAATTTGGCATCGGACAGGGTAGATCCTATAATTCACCCCTCCACTTT. Translated: CASSQFGIGQGRSYNSPLHF.

In its sample, this clone is medium-sized. This sequence joins TRBV6-1 and TRBJ2-2; D unclear. This CDR3 is built from 15 residues. Germline assignment: CDR1 MNHNS and CDR2 SASEGT. Trimming pared 0 bases from V and 3 bases from J, leaving 8 bases between. CDR3 in DNA: TGTGCCAGCAGTGAAGCGCTCGATTACACCGGGGAGCTGTTTTTT. The encoded protein is CASSEALDYTGELFF.

This chain uses TRBV6-1 with TRBJ1-1; tentative D call: TRBD1 (5 bases). The V gene lost 7 bases and the J gene lost 12 bases, with 18 bases spanning the gap. Germline values: CDR1 MNHNS, CDR2 SASEGT. CDR3 length equals 12 residues. The CDR3 nucleotides read TGTGCCAGCACTTTAACCGGGGGAAAGACTTTCTTT. Its protein is CASTLTGGKTFF.

By its share, this clone is medium-sized. The genes are TRBV3-1 and TRBJ2-7, with a tentative D call TRBD2 (6 bases). Looked up from germline, CDR1 is LGHDT and CDR2 is YNNKEL (reference sequence). The CDR3 totals 14 residues. Trimming removed 0 bases from V and 3 bases from J, with 9 bases in between. The CDR3 bases are TGTGCCAGCAGCCAAGAGGGACTGAGCTACGAGCAGTACTTC. Encoded protein: CASSQEGLSYEQYF.

By share, this clone ranks as medium-sized. At one end, the junction sequence differs from germline, possibly due to a read error. The gene calls are TRBV13 and TRBJ2-7, with TRBD1 matching 7 bases. The V gene's germline CDR1 is PRHDT and CDR2 FYEKMQ (reference sequence). This CDR3 has 14 amino acids. Here the CDR3 DNA reads TGTGCCAGCAGCCTAGGGACAGCGGATTACGAGCAGTACTTC. Its translation: CASSLGTADYEQYF.

The chain couples TRBV6-1 to TRBJ2-1; D is undetermined. Deletions cut 10 bases from V and 4 bases from J, with 20 bases between. The CDR3 has 15 amino acids. Germline V gene sequence: CDR1 MNHNS, CDR2 SASEGT. The CDR3 bases are TGTGCCATCCGGACCCAACCTACCCCGTACAATGAGCAGTTCTTC. This encodes CAIRTQPTPYNEQFF.

This clone was observed at least ten times. This chain links TRBV5-8 with TRBJ2-1, with a possible D match to TRBD1 (6 bases). The CDR3 spans 14 residues. Trimming left V 3 bases short and J 4 bases short, with 11 bases between. Germline CDR1 SGHTS, CDR2 YDEGEE. For the CDR3, the DNA is TGTGCCAGCAGCTCCCAGACAGGTTACAATGAGCAGTTCTTC. Its translation is CASSSQTGYNEQFF.

The chain is built from TRBV20-1 and TRBJ1-1, with 10 positions matching TRBD1. Trimming took 4 bases from V and 8 from J; bases not matched to a gene: 10. This CDR3 contains 14 residues. Germline lookup yields CDR1 DFQATT and CDR2 SNEGSKA (reference sequence). The CDR3 sequence is CSAKNRQGAAEAFF. In DNA, the CDR3 is TGCAGTGCTAAAAACCGACAGGGGGCGGCAGAAGCTTTCTTT.

This clone has a count of ten or more. A much larger clone differs by one base, so this may be a read error. The chain joins TRBV12-3 or TRBV12-4 to TRBJ1-3; D gene ambiguous. V dropped 3 bases and J dropped 2 bases, with 17 bases sitting between them. This CDR3 is built from 17 residues. CDR3 nucleotides: TGTGCCAGCAGTTTTTTCGGTAGCATAGACCCTGGAAACACCATATATTTT. Protein product: CASSFFGSIDPGNTIYF.

This clone is deemed medium-sized (0.01 to 0.1%). The V call is TRBV20-1, the J call TRBJ2-7; 13 positions agree with TRBD2. The CDR3 runs to 15 residues. The trim removed 2 bases at V and 2 bases at J, leaving 3 bases unmatched. From germline, CDR1 is DFQATT and CDR2 SNEGSKA (reference sequence). The CDR3 nucleotides are TGCAGTGCTAGACCCGGACTAGCGGGGGCCTACGAGCAGTACTTC. Its translation is CSARPGLAGAYEQYF.

This clone has a count of ten or more. V gene TRBV20-1 combines with J gene TRBJ1-1, with TRBD1 as a possible D gene (6 bases). The CDR3 sequence is 14 residues long. Trimming took off 7 bases at V and 0 bases at J, with 15 bases between the two ends. Germline V gene lookup returns CDR1 DFQATT and CDR2 SNEGSKA (reference sequence). CDR3 coding DNA: TGCAGTGTCGGGGGCAGAGGCATGAACACTGAAGCTTTCTTT. Protein: CSVGGRGMNTEAFF.

This clone turned up a few times. The DNA for the CDR3 is TGTGCCAGCAGCCAAGAGTCGGTGGCTCTTTCAGGGGGTACGCAGTATTTT. Amino acid sequence: CASSQESVALSGGTQYF. The chain recombines TRBV4-2 with TRBJ2-3, with 7 nucleotides matching TRBD1. Germline loops: CDR1 LGHNA, CDR2 YNFKEQ. With V trimmed by 0 bases and J by 8 bases, 14 bases remained unmatched. The CDR3 is 17 amino acids.

This clone appeared a few times. J is TRBJ2-7 and V is TRBV7-3; TRBD2 matches 13 bases. Germline values: CDR1 SGHTA, CDR2 FQGTGA. The trim removed 4 bases at V and 6 bases at J, leaving 6 bases unmatched. CDR3 length: 15 amino acids. The CDR3 DNA sequence: TGTGCCAGCAGCTCCCGACTAGCGGGAGGCTCCGAGCAGTACTTC. This gives the protein CASSSRLAGGSEQYF.

This clone has a count of ten or more. Because it lacks the conserved phenylalanine or tryptophan at the end, this CDR3 is likely a read error. V is TRBV3-1 and J is TRBJ2-7, with 9 positions matching TRBD2. The V gene's germline CDR1 is LGHDT and CDR2 YNNKEL (reference sequence). The V segment lost 1 base and the J segment 7 bases; nucleotides outside the gene matches: 8. The length of the CDR3 is 15 residues. In DNA form, the CDR3 reads TGTGCCAGCAGCCAAGGACTAGCGGCCTCCTCGGAGCAGTACCTC. Encoded protein: CASSQGLAASSEQYL.

The chain uses TRBV20-1 and TRBJ2-2, with 13 bases lining up with TRBD2. The trim removed 6 bases at V and 0 bases at J, leaving 10 bases unmatched. The CDR3 extends over 18 amino acids. CDR1 and CDR2 (germline): DFQATT, SNEGSKA (reference sequence). CDR3 sequence (DNA): TGCAGTGCGATACTCTTAGGGACTAGCGGGACGAACACCGGGGAGCTGTTTTTT. This encodes CSAILLGTSGTNTGELFF.

The rearrangement links TRBV9 to TRBJ1-2, with TRBD1 matching 8 bases. The V and J ends lost 3 bases and 1 base, in that order; junction bases with no gene match: 5. The CDR3 runs 15 residues. CDR1 SGDLS and CDR2 YYNGEE come from the germline V gene. This chain's CDR3 is CASSEGTGVNYGYTF. The CDR3 DNA reads TGTGCCAGCAGCGAAGGGACAGGAGTTAACTATGGCTACACCTTC.

This clone turned up a few times. It may be a read error: a sequence one base away is much more abundant. The sample carries other DNA sequences with the same CDR3. This chain connects TRBV3-1 to TRBJ2-2; D may be TRBD1 or TRBD2 (6 bases each). Trimming removed 0 bases at V and 7 bases at J, with 18 bases between. The CDR3 has 17 residues. In germline, CDR1 is LGHDT, CDR2 YNNKEL (reference sequence). The CDR3 sequence: CASSQERWGASDGELFF. CDR3 coding DNA: TGTGCCAGCAGCCAAGAACGGTGGGGGGCCAGCGACGGGGAGCTGTTTTTT.

This clone was seen only a few times. This chain connects TRBV6-5 to TRBJ2-1, with 13 bases aligning to TRBD2. This CDR3 contains 18 residues. Trimming cost V 1 base and J 9 bases; bases outside gene matches: 12. CDR1 and CDR2 (germline): MNHEY, SVGAGI. The CDR3 sequence: CASSYWGTSGAPLGEQFF. CDR3 nucleotide sequence: TGTGCCAGCAGTTACTGGGGGACTAGCGGGGCCCCCCTAGGTGAGCAGTTCTTC.

The chain employs TRBV11-2 and TRBJ2-1, with D perhaps TRBD2 (5 bases). CDR3 length equals 14 residues. The germline gives CDR1 SGHAT, CDR2 FQNNGV. Trimming took off 5 bases at V and 2 bases at J, with 10 bases between the two ends. CDR3 coding DNA: TGTGCCAGCAGCGAAAACGGGGCCTACAATGAGCAGTTCTTC. It yields the protein CASSENGAYNEQFF.

This clone was counted ten times or more. The chain joins TRBV5-5 to TRBJ1-1; D not resolved. This CDR3 is built from 15 residues. V lost 0 bases, J lost 5 bases, and 14 bases lay in between. Per germline, CDR1 SGHKS and CDR2 YYEKEE (reference sequence). CDR3 sequence: CASSLEIWGGTEAFF. In DNA, the CDR3 is TGTGCCAGCAGCTTGGAAATCTGGGGAGGGACTGAAGCTTTCTTT. The full variable domain, completed using reference TRBV5-5 and TRBJ1-1, is DAGVTQSPTHLIKTRGQQVTLRCSPISGHKSVSWYQQVLGQGPQFIFQYYEKEERGRGNFPDRFSARQFPNYSSELNVNALLLGDSALYLCASSLEIWGGTEAFFGQGTRLTVV.

In its sample, this clone was seen a few times. The V gene is TRBV6-2 or TRBV6-3, the J gene TRBJ1-1, with D perhaps TRBD1 (5 bases). The germline V gene encodes CDR1 MNHEY and CDR2 SVGEGT. Trimming cost V 2 bases and J 2 bases, with 15 bases left between them. The CDR3 spans 16 residues. Here the CDR3 reads CASSYNLAGPNTEAFF. The CDR3 coding sequence is TGTGCCAGCAGTTACAATTTGGCGGGGCCAAACACTGAAGCTTTCTTT.